This T cell receptor beta chain was profiled in a study of T cell repertoires in aging, cancer and after chemotherapy. The CDR3 sequence is 16 residues long. This clonotype has only a few counts. A mixed TRB-A/B primer pool amplified rearranged TRB by multiplex touch-down PCR. One entry per CDR3 protein, called by TCRdb with MiXCR from the multiplex PCR reads. Counted here are more than 1,500 distinct CDR3 sequences, roughly 25% occurring once; the ten biggest clones make up approximately 73%. The template was genomic DNA from peripheral blood, not RNA. The rearrangement joins TRBV12-3 or TRBV12-4 to TRBJ2-5, with 7 bases that match TRBD1. The sequence derives from a human donor with a solid tumor. The sequenced material came from blood. In DNA form, the CDR3 reads TGTGCTAGTGGTTCTCAGGGGGTTGGGAGTTTTCAGACCCAGTACTTC. It encodes CASGSQGVGSFQTQYF.